Following are 25 T cell receptor beta chains from one sample sequenced in a study of identical twins. TCRdb recomputed calls from the 5' RACE reads with MiXCR, one row per CDR3 protein. The top ten hold approximately 4.5% of the sample, which has roughly 690,000 distinct CDR3 sequences, 20% to 25% seen once. The same sample was also used in a study of T cells expressing NK-cell markers.

Sequences were obtained from PBMCs. The source is a woman under 30 in good health.

J is TRBJ2-2 and V is TRBV12-3 or TRBV12-4; 16 bases are a match to TRBD2. The CDR3 totals 18 residues. V lost 7 bases and J lost 7; bases outside the gene matches: 12. CDR3 DNA sequence: TGTGCCAGCACCACTGGGACTAGCGGGGGGGCCGTTGGCGGGGAGCTGTTTTTT. Translation: CASTTGTSGGAVGGELFF.

The V gene is TRBV2, the J gene TRBJ2-7, with D uncertain. V lost 2 bases and J 4 bases, leaving 12 bases between the germline ends. Germline lookup yields CDR1 SNHLY and CDR2 FYNNEI. The CDR3 totals 14 residues. CDR3 nucleotides: TGTGCCAGCAGTGAAACGACTGGCTGGTACGAGCAGTACTTC. Amino acids: CASSETTGWYEQYF.

The chain has TRBV20-1 and TRBJ1-1; D ambiguous. Germline CDR1 reads DFQATT; CDR2 reads SNEGSKA (reference sequence). V lost 0 bases, J lost 1 base, and 6 bases lay in between. There are 13 residues in the CDR3. CDR3 sequence (DNA): TGCAGTGCTAGAGATCTGCAGAACACTGAAGCTTTCTTT. Its protein is CSARDLQNTEAFF.

This chain uses TRBV10-3 with TRBJ2-7; TRBD2 aligns across 13 bases. J gave up 6 bases and V 4 bases, and 9 bases lay outside the gene matches. Germline assignment: CDR1 ENHRY and CDR2 SYGVKD. The CDR3 has 16 amino acids. The CDR3 coding sequence is TGTGCCATCAGTGGAACACTAGCGGGAGGGTTCCGCGAGCAGTACTTC. Amino acid sequence: CAISGTLAGGFREQYF.

The chain links TRBV12-3 or TRBV12-4 to TRBJ2-2; 10 bases line up with TRBD1. Trimming at V came to 6 bases and at J to 5 bases, leaving 12 bases not matched to a gene. The CDR3 is 17 amino acids. CDR3 protein: CASRSPLDRGHTGELFF. The CDR3 bases are TGTGCCAGCAGATCACCCCTTGACAGGGGGCATACCGGGGAGCTGTTTTTT.

The V gene is TRBV6-2 or TRBV6-3, the J gene TRBJ2-7; a weak D match, TRBD1 (7 bases). The CDR3 length is 16 residues. V dropped 0 bases and J dropped 6 bases, with 18 bases sitting between them. Germline V lookup: CDR1 MNHEY, CDR2 SVGEGT. The CDR3 DNA reads as TGTGCCAGCAGTTACTCCCATGGCCAGGGGGGTCTCGAGCAGTACTTC. This codes for CASSYSHGQGGLEQYF.

The chain combines TRBV20-1 with TRBJ2-5; perhaps TRBD1 as D (5 bases). The CDR3 covers 13 residues. The germline V gene has CDR1 DFQATT and CDR2 SNEGSKA (reference sequence). The V and J ends lost 3 bases and 5 bases respectively, with 13 bases between them. The CDR3 is CSASRARSETQYF. CDR3 nucleotides: TGCAGTGCTAGCAGGGCAAGAAGCGAGACCCAGTACTTC.

The chain uses TRBV10-3 and TRBJ2-1; no definite D call. The germline V gene encodes CDR1 ENHRY and CDR2 SYGVKD. Trimming took off 7 bases at V and 6 bases at J, with 13 bases between the two ends. The CDR3 totals 13 residues. CDR3 sequence: CAITQTLGNEQFF. The CDR3 region has the DNA TGTGCCATCACCCAGACGCTGGGCAATGAGCAGTTCTTC.

The rearrangement uses TRBV20-1 and TRBJ1-4; 8 bases align to TRBD1. In germline, CDR1 is DFQATT, CDR2 SNEGSKA (reference sequence). After removal of 3 bases from V and 7 bases from J, the junction contained 1 base not matched to a gene. The CDR3 extends over 12 amino acids. DNA of the CDR3: TGCAGTGCTAGGACAGGGGCTGAAAAACTGTTTTTT. This encodes CSARTGAEKLFF.

This clonotype was seen more than once but under ten times. The gene calls are TRBV9 and TRBJ1-6; D not resolved. The CDR3 is 15 amino acids. The germline V and J ends were trimmed by 0 bases and 7 bases, with 11 bases remaining between them. Looked up from germline, CDR1 is SGDLS and CDR2 is YYNGEE. DNA for the CDR3: TGTGCCAGCAGCGTAGATGGGCAGACAAATTCACCCCTCCACTTT. Its protein is CASSVDGQTNSPLHF.

This rearrangement joins TRBV9 to TRBJ2-1; tentative D call: TRBD1 (5 bases). Trimming took off 1 base at V and 10 bases at J, with 18 bases between the two ends. The germline CDR1 and CDR2 sequences are SGDLS and YYNGEE. The CDR3 consists of 15 residues. DNA for the CDR3: TGTGCCAGCAGCGTACTTTTGGGTGCAAGGGGCGAGCAGTTCTTC. This encodes CASSVLLGARGEQFF.

CDR3 in DNA: TGTGCCAGCAGTGCGGACAGGGGAATCACCGGGGAGCTGTTTTTT. This encodes CASSADRGITGELFF. J is TRBJ2-2 and V is TRBV12-3 or TRBV12-4, with TRBD1 matching over 9 bases. The CDR3 runs to 15 residues. Losses at the gene ends were 5 bases for V and 4 bases for J; bases not matched to a gene: 5.

This clonotype occurred a few times. The chain is built from TRBV13 and TRBJ2-1; D perhaps matches TRBD2 (6 bases). CDR3 length: 18 amino acids. V was trimmed by 0 bases and J by 7 bases, leaving 22 bases between them. Germline CDR1 PRHDT, CDR2 FYEKMQ (reference sequence). In DNA form, the CDR3 reads TGTGCCAGCAGCTTAGGCCTAGGACTACCCCGGGAAAGGAATGAGCAGTTCTTC. Amino acids: CASSLGLGLPRERNEQFF.

This clonotype was counted only a few times. The DNA for the CDR3 is TGTGCCAGCAGTTACTCCGACAGGGGGGCGGCAAATGAGCAGTTCTTC. Residues: CASSYSDRGAANEQFF. This chain connects TRBV6-5 to TRBJ2-1; 9 nucleotides match TRBD1. Germline V lookup: CDR1 MNHEY, CDR2 SVGAGI. The V segment lost 0 bases and the J segment 7 bases; nucleotides outside the gene matches: 7. CDR3 length: 16 amino acids.

The chain links TRBV10-3 to TRBJ2-7; 9 bases are a match to TRBD1. Germline V gene data show CDR1 as ENHRY and CDR2 as SYGVKD. With V trimmed by 6 bases and J by 3 bases, 6 bases remained unmatched. This CDR3 region has 14 residues. The CDR3 region has the DNA TGTGCCATCAGCAACTTGGGACAGGGCTACGAGCAGTACTTC. Residues: CAISNLGQGYEQYF.

This clonotype came up a few times. The chain links TRBV9 to TRBJ2-5; either TRBD1 or TRBD2 may supply D (5 bases each). There are 15 residues in the CDR3. V lost 4 bases, J lost 1 base, and 14 bases lay in between. Germline loops: CDR1 SGDLS, CDR2 YYNGEE. The CDR3 DNA reads TGTGCCAGCAGCAACACGGGGCAGCCCCAAGAGACCCAGTACTTC. This translates into CASSNTGQPQETQYF. The full variable domain, with the rest looked up from reference TRBV9 and TRBJ2-5, is DSGVTQTPKHLITATGQRVTLRCSPRSGDLSVYWYQQSLDQGLQFLIQYYNGEERAKGNILERFSAQQFPDLHSELNLSSLELGDSALYFCASSNTGQPQETQYFGPGTRLLVL.

The genes are TRBV7-2 and TRBJ2-7; 11 nucleotides match TRBD2. The junction had 4 bases not matched to a gene; V was cut back by 5 bases and J by 4 bases. The CDR3 has 14 amino acids. CDR1 and CDR2 from the germline V gene are SGHTA and FQGNSA. The DNA for the CDR3 is TGTGCCAGCAGCCCTAGCGGGAGGTGGTACGAGCAGTACTTC. The encoded protein is CASSPSGRWYEQYF.

This clonotype was found a few times. The chain combines TRBV7-2 with TRBJ2-3; D is unclear. Trimming left V 0 bases short and J 3 bases short, with 10 bases between. This CDR3 is built from 15 residues. Germline CDR1 and CDR2: SGHTA and FQGNSA. CDR3: CASSLASLGTDTQYF. The CDR3 DNA sequence: TGTGCCAGCAGCTTAGCTAGCTTGGGGACAGATACGCAGTATTTT.

J is TRBJ2-1 and V is TRBV5-1; D uncertain. With 0 bases removed from V and 11 bases from J, the gap between germline ends came to 12 bases. Germline V gene data show CDR1 as SGHRS and CDR2 as YFSETQ. This CDR3 region has 13 residues. The CDR3 spells CASSLDVAIKQFF. DNA of the CDR3: TGCGCCAGCAGCTTGGACGTGGCTATCAAGCAGTTCTTC.

The chain uses TRBV6-5 and TRBJ2-5, with 15 bases aligning to TRBD2. The CDR3 has 16 amino acids. Per germline, CDR1 MNHEY and CDR2 SVGAGI. V shed 4 bases and J 4 bases; nucleotides not matched to a gene: 4. The CDR3: CASSFGLAGGVETQYF. The CDR3 DNA follows: TGTGCCAGCAGTTTCGGACTAGCGGGGGGGGTAGAGACCCAGTACTTC.

This clonotype was seen a few times. The chain uses TRBV12-3 or TRBV12-4 and TRBJ2-7; D may correspond to TRBD1 or TRBD2 (5 bases each). This CDR3 is 14 amino acids long. V was clipped by 3 bases and J by 9 bases, with 18 bases between them. The CDR3 DNA follows: TGTGCCAGCAGTTTGTTCAGTGGGGACGAAGTGCAGTACTTC. Its protein product is CASSLFSGDEVQYF.

This clonotype was found a few times. The rearrangement links TRBV10-1 to TRBJ2-1; the D is unclear. The germline V and J ends were trimmed by 3 bases and 6 bases, with 9 bases remaining between them. The CDR3 has 13 amino acids. The germline V gene has CDR1 WNHNN and CDR2 SYGVQD (reference sequence). CDR3 DNA sequence: TGCGCCAGCAGTGATGTGGGTCCCAATGAGCAGTTCTTC. Residues: CASSDVGPNEQFF.

The chain recombines TRBV4-3 with TRBJ2-2; D is ambiguous. This CDR3 is built from 13 residues. Trimming took 4 bases from V and 5 from J, leaving 8 bases between them. The V gene's germline CDR1 is LGHNA and CDR2 YSLEER. CDR3 DNA sequence: TGCGCCAGCAGCCCCTTTGGAACCGGGGAGCTGTTTTTT. Encoded protein: CASSPFGTGELFF.

This clonotype turned up a few times. V and J are TRBV27 and TRBJ2-7, with TRBD2 matching over 13 bases. Trimming cost V 0 bases and J 0 bases; bases outside gene matches: 8. The CDR3 runs 19 residues. Per the germline V gene, CDR1 is MNHEY and CDR2 is SMNVEV (reference sequence). CDR3 bases: TGTGCCAGCAGTTTATCCCCTCCGGGACTAGCGGGGAGCTCCTACGAGCAGTACTTC. Amino acids: CASSLSPPGLAGSSYEQYF.

The CDR3 spells CASSYELDRGTEAFF. The DNA for the CDR3 is TGTGCCAGCAGTTACGAATTGGACAGGGGCACTGAAGCTTTCTTT. This chain uses TRBV6-2 or TRBV6-3 with TRBJ1-1, with TRBD1 matching over 9 bases. V trimming: 2 bases; J trimming: 4 bases; junction bases outside the gene matches: 5. This CDR3 is 15 amino acids long. Germline CDR1 reads MNHEY; CDR2 reads SVGEGT.